This T cell receptor beta chain came from a study of neoadjuvant anti-PD-1 for oral cavity cancer. The CDR3 extends over 17 amino acids. V lost 0 bases to trimming and J lost 4 bases, with 16 bases between them. CDR1 is MGHRA and CDR2 is YSYEKL in the germline V gene. Assay: immunoSEQ multiplex PCR; the TCRdb copy retains only in-frame clones and omits some. The sample holds 84,000 or so clones, approximately 84% seen once. Patients were newly diagnosed with stage II-IVA oral cavity squamous cell carcinoma without prior systemic or radiation treatment. This specimen consisted of PBMCs, obtained before nivolumab (anti-PD-1) treatment. This receptor was identified in a person between 40 and 85 years old with oral cavity squamous cell carcinoma. This chain uses TRBV4-1 with TRBJ1-5; no clear D gene. CDR3 nucleotide sequence: TGCGCCAGCAGCCAAGATTTGGGAACGGACGGAAATCAGCCCCAGCATTTT. Its translation is CASSQDLGTDGNQPQHF.